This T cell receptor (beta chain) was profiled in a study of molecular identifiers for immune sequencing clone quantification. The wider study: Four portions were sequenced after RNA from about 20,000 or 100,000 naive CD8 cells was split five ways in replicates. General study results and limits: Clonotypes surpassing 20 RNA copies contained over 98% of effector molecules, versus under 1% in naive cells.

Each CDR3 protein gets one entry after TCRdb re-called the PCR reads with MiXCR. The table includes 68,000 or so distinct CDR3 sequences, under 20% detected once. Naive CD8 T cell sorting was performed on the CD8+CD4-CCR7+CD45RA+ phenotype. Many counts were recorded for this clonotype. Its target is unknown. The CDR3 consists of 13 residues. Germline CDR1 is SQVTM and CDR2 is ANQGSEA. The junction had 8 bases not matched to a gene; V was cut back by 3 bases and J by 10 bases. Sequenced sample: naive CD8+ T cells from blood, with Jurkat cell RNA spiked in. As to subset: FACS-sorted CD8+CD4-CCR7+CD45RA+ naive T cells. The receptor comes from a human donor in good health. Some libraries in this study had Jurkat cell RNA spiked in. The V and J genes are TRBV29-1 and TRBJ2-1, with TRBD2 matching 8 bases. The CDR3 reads CSVDIGRGGEQFF. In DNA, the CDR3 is TGCAGCGTTGACATCGGGAGGGGAGGCGAGCAGTTCTTC.